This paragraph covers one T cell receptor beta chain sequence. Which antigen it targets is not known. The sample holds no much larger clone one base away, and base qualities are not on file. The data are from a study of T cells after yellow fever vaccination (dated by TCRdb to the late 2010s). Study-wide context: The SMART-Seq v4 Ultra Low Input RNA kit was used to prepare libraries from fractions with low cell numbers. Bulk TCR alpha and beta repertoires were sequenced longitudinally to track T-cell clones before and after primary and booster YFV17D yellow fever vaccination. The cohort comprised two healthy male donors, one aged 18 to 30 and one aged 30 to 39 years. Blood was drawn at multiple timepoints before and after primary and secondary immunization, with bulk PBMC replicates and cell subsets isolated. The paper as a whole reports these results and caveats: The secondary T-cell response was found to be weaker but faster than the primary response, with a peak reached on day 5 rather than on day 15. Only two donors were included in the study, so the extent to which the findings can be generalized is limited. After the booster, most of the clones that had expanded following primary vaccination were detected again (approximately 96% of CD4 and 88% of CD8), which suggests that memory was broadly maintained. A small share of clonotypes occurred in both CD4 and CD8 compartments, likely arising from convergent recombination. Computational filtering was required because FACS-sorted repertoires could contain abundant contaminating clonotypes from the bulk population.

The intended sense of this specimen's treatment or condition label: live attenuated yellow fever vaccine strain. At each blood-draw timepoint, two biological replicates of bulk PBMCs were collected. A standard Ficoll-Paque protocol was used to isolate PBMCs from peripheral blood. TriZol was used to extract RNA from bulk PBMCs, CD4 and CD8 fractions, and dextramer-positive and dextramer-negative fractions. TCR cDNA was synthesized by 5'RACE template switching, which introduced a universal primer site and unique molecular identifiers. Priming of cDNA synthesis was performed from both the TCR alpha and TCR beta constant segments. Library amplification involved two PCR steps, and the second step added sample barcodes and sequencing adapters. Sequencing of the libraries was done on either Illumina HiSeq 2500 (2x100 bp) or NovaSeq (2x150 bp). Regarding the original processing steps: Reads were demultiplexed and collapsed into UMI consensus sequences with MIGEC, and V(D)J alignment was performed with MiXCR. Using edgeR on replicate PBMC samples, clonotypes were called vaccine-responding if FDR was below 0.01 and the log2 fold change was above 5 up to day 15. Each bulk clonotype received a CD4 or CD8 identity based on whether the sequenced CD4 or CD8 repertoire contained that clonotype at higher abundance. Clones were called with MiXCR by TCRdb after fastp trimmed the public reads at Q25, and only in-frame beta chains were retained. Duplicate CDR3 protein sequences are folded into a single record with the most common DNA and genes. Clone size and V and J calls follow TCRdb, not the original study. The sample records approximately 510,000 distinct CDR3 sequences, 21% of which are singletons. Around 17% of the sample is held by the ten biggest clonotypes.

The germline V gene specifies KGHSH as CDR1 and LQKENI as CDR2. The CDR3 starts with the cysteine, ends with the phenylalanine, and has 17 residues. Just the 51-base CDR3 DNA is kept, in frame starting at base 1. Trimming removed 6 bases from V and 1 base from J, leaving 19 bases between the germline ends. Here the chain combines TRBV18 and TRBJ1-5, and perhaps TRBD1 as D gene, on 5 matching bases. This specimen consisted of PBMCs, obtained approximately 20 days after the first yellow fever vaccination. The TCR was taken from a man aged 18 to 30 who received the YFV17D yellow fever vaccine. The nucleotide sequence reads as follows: TGTGCCAGCTCTCCAACCTTTGAAGGGGTAAGCAATCAGCCCCAGCATTTT. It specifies CASSPTFEGVSNQPQHF.